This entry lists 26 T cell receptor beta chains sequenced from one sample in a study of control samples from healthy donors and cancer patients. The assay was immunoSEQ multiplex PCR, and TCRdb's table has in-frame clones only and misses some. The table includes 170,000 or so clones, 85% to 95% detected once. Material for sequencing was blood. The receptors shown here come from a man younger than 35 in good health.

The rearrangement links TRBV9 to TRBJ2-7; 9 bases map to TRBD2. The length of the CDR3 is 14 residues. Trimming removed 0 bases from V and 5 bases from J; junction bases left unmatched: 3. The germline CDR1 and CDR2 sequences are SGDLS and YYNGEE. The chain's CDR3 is CASSVAGTSNEQYF. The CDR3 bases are TGTGCCAGCAGCGTAGCCGGGACTAGCAACGAGCAGTACTTC.

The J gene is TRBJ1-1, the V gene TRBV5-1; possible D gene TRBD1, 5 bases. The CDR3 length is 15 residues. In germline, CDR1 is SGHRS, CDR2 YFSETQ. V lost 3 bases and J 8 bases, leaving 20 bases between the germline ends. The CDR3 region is CASSSQLAAGKEAFF. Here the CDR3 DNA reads TGCGCCAGCAGCTCACAATTAGCCGCAGGGAAAGAAGCTTTCTTT.

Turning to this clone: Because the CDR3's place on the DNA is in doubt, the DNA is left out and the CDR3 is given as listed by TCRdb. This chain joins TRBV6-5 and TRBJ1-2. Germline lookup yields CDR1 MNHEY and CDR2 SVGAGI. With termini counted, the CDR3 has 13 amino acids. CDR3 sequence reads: CASSILGDYGYTF.

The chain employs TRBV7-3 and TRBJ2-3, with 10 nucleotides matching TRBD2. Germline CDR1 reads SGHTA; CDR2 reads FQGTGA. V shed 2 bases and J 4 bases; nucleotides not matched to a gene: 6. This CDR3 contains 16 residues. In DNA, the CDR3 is TGTGCCAGCAGCTTAGGGGCTAGCGGGGGTTCAGATACGCAGTATTTT. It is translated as CASSLGASGGSDTQYF. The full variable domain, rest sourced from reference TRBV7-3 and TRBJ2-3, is GAGVSQTPSNKVTEKGKYVELRCDPISGHTALYWYRQSLGQGPEFLIYFQGTGAADDSGLPNDRFFAVRPEGSVSTLKIQRTERGDSAVYLCASSLGASGGSDTQYFGPGTRLTVL.

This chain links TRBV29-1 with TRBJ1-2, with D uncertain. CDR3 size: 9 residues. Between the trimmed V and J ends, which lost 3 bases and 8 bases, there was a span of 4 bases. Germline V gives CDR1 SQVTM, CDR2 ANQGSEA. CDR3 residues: CSVDQGYTF. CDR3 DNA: TGCAGCGTTGATCAAGGCTACACCTTC.

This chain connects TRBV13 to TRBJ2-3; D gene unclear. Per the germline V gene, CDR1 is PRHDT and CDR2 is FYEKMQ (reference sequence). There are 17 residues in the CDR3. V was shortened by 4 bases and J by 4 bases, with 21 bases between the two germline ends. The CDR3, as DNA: TGTGCCAGCAGCTCCCGGCCAGGCGGTTTGCACCCAGATACGCAGTATTTT. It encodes CASSSRPGGLHPDTQYF.

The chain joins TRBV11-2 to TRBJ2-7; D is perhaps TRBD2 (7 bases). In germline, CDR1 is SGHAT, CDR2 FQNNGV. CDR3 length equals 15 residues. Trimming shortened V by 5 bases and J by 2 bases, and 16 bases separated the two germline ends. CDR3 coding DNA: TGTGCCAGCAGCCGGGGAGAGGGGGGGACCTACGAGCAGTACTTC. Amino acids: CASSRGEGGTYEQYF. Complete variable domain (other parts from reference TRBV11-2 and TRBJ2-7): EAGVAQSPRYKIIEKRQSVAFWCNPISGHATLYWYQQILGQGPKLLIQFQNNGVVDDSQLPKDRFSAERLKGVDSTLKIQPAKLEDSAVYLCASSRGEGGTYEQYFGPGTRLTVT.

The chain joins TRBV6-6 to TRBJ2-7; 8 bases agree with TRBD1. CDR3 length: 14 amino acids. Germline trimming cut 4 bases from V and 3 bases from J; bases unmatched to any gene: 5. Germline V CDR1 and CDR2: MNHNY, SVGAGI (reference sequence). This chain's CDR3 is CASSSGTGNYEQYF. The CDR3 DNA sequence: TGTGCCAGCAGTTCAGGGACAGGAAACTACGAGCAGTACTTC.

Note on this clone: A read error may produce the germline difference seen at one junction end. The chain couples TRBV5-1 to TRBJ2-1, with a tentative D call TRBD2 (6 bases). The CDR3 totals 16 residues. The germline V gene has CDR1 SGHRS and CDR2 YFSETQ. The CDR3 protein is CASSLGGPLLYNEQFF. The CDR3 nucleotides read TGCGCCAGCAGTTTGGGGGGACCCCTCCTCTACAATGAGCAGTTCTTC.

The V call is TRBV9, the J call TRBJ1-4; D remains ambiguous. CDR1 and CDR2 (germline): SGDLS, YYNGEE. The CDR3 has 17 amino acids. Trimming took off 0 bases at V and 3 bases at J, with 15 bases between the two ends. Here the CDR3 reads CASSVGIAGAANEKLFF. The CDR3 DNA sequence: TGTGCCAGCAGCGTAGGTATAGCAGGCGCGGCTAATGAAAAACTGTTTTTT. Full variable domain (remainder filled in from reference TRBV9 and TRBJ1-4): DSGVTQTPKHLITATGQRVTLRCSPRSGDLSVYWYQQSLDQGLQFLIQYYNGEERAKGNILERFSAQQFPDLHSELNLSSLELGDSALYFCASSVGIAGAANEKLFFGSGTQLSVL.

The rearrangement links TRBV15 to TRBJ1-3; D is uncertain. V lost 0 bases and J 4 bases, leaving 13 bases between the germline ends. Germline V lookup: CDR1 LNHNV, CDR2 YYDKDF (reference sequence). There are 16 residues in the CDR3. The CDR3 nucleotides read TGTGCCACCAGCAGAGATTACGCCGGTCTGGGAAACACCATATATTTT. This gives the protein CATSRDYAGLGNTIYF.

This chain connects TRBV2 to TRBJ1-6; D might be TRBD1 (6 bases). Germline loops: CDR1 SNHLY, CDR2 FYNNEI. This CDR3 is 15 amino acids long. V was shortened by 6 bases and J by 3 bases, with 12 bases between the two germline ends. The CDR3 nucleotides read TGTGCCAGCAGCCTACAGGGACTCTATAATTCACCCCTCCACTTT. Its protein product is CASSLQGLYNSPLHF. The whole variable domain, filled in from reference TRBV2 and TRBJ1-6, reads EPEVTQTPSHQVTQMGQEVILRCVPISNHLYFYWYRQILGQKVEFLVSFYNNEISEKSEIFDDQFSVERPDGSNFTLKIRSTKLEDSAMYFCASSLQGLYNSPLHFGNGTRLTVT.

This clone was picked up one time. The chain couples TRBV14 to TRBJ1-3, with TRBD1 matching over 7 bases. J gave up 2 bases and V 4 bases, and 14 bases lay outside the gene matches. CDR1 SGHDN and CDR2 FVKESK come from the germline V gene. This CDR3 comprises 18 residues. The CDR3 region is CASSLNSGQTWPGNTIYF. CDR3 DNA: TGTGCCAGCAGCCTCAACTCGGGACAGACCTGGCCTGGAAACACCATATATTTT.

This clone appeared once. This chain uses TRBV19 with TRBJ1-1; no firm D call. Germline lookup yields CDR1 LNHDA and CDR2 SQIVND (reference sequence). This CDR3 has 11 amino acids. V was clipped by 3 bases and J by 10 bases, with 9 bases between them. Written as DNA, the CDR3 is TGTGCCAGTAGTATCGGAGGGAGAGCTTTCTTT. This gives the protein CASSIGGRAFF.

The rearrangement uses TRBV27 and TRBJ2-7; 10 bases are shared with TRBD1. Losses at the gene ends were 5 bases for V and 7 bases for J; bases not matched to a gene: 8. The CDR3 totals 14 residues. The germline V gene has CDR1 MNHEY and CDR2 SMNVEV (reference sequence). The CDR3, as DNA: TGTGCCAGCAGTCCCGGGACAGGGGTCAGGGAGCAGTACTTC. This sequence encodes CASSPGTGVREQYF.

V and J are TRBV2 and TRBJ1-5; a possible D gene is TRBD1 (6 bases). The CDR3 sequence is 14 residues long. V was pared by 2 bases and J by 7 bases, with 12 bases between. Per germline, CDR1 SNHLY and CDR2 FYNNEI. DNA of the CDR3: TGTGCCAGCAGTGAATTTGGGGGGGCCCAGCCCCAGCATTTT. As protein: CASSEFGGAQPQHF.

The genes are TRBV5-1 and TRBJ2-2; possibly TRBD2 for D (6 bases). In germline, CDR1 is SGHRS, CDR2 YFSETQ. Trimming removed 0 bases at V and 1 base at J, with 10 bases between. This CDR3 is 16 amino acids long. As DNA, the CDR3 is TGCGCCAGCAGCTTGGCCCGGGGGTTGAACACCGGGGAGCTGTTTTTT. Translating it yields CASSLARGLNTGELFF. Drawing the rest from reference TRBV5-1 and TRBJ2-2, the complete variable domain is KAGVTQTPRYLIKTRGQQVTLSCSPISGHRSVSWYQQTPGQGLQFLFEYFSETQRNKGNFPGRFSGRQFSNSRSEMNVSTLELGDSALYLCASSLARGLNTGELFFGEGSRLTVL.

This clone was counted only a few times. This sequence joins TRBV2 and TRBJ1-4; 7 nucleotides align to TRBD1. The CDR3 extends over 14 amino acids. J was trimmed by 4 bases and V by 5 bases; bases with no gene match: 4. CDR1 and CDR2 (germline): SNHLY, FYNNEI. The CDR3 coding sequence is TGTGCCAGCAGTAACAGGGGAGATAATGAAAAACTGTTTTTT. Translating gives CASSNRGDNEKLFF.

DNA for the CDR3: TGTGCCAGCAGAACCGGACTGAACACTGAAGCTTTCTTT. Its protein is CASRTGLNTEAFF. The chain employs TRBV6-5 and TRBJ1-1; no definite D call. Germline CDR1 and CDR2: MNHEY and SVGAGI. Trimming left V 6 bases short and J 0 bases short, with 8 bases between. There are 13 residues in the CDR3.

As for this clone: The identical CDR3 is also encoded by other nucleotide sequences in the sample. CDR3 amino acids: CASSAGGRGLSDTQYF. In nucleotides, the CDR3 is TGTGCCAGCAGCGCGGGGGGTCGGGGGCTTTCAGATACGCAGTATTTT. The chain has TRBV9 and TRBJ2-3; perhaps TRBD2 as D (7 bases). The V gene lost 3 bases and the J gene lost 4 bases, with 18 bases spanning the gap. This CDR3 contains 16 residues. Germline values: CDR1 SGDLS, CDR2 YYNGEE.

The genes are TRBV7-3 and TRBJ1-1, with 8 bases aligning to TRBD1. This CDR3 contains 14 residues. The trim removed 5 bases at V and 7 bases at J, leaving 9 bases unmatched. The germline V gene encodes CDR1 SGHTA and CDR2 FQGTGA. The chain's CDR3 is CASSPTQGADEAFF. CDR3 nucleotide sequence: TGTGCCAGCAGCCCTACTCAGGGGGCAGATGAAGCTTTCTTT.

The CDR3 bases are TGTGCCAGCAGCTATTCTCTGGGACAGCAGTACTTC. This translates into CASSYSLGQQYF. The J gene is TRBJ2-7, the V gene TRBV3-1 (or the pseudogene TRBV3-2), with D possibly being TRBD1 or TRBD2 (5 bases each). There are 12 residues in the CDR3. Germline-derived CDR1 and CDR2 are LGHDT and YNNKEL (reference sequence). V gave up 5 bases and J gave up 8 bases, with 13 bases separating them.

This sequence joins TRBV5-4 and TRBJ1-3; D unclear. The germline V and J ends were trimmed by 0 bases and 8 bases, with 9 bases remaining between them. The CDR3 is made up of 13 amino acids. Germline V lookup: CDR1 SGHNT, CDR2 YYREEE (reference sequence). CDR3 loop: CASSLETSDTIYF. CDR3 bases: TGTGCCAGCAGCTTGGAGACCTCTGACACCATATATTTT.

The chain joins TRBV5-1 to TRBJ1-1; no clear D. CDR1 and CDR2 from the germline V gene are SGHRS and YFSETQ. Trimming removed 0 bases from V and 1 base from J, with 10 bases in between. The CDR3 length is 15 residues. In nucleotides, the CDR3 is TGCGCCAGCAGCTTGGCCGATTACACGAACACTGAAGCTTTCTTT. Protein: CASSLADYTNTEAFF.

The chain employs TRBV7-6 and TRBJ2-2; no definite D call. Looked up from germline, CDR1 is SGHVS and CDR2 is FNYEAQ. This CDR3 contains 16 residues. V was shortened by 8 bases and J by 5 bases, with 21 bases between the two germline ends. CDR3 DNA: TGTGCCAGCTCCCATTCTAGGTCCGAATCGACCGGGGAGCTGTTTTTT. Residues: CASSHSRSESTGELFF. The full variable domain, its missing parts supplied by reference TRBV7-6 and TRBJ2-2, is GAGVSQSPRYKVTKRGQDVALRCDPISGHVSLYWYRQALGQGPEFLTYFNYEAQQDKSGLPNDRFSAERPEGSISTLTIQRTEQRDSAMYRCASSHSRSESTGELFFGEGSRLTVL.

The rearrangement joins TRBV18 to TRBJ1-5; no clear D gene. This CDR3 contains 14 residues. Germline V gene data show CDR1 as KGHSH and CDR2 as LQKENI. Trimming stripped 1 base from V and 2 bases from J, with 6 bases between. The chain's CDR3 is CASSPQGGNQPQHF. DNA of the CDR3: TGTGCCAGCTCACCACAGGGCGGCAATCAGCCCCAGCATTTT.